These 28 T cell receptor beta chains were all obtained from the same sample, sequenced in a study of blood T cells in healthy people across ages. Then a second PCR, running about 6 to 11 cycles, was carried out with a sample-barcoded 5' primer and a J-beta primer mix. Each CDR3 protein gets one entry after TCRdb re-called the 5' RACE reads with MiXCR. The sample records 1.5 million to 2 million distinct CDR3 sequences, 49% being singletons. Material: blood. Receptors were obtained from a woman between 40 and 50 years old in good health.

J is TRBJ2-1 and V is TRBV9; TRBD2 is a possible D gene (5 bases). From germline, CDR1 is SGDLS and CDR2 YYNGEE. Trimming took off 0 bases at V and 13 bases at J, with 20 bases between the two ends. The CDR3 loop spans 15 amino acids. Here the CDR3 DNA reads TGTGCCAGCAGCGTAGACTCGGGGTTAACAGAGACCCAGTTCTTC. Translating it yields CASSVDSGLTETQFF.

V is TRBV20-1 and J is TRBJ2-3; TRBD2 matches 16 bases. The germline V gene encodes CDR1 DFQATT and CDR2 SNEGSKA (reference sequence). The CDR3 runs to 15 residues. V lost 5 bases and J lost 6; bases outside the gene matches: 5. The CDR3 spells CSARGLAGGPDTQYF. CDR3 DNA sequence: TGCAGTGCTCGGGGACTAGCGGGGGGGCCGGATACGCAGTATTTT.

This clonotype was recorded only once. J is TRBJ1-6 and V is TRBV15; D is unresolved. Trimming shortened V by 0 bases and J by 8 bases, and 8 bases separated the two germline ends. Germline V gene sequence: CDR1 LNHNV, CDR2 YYDKDF (reference sequence). This CDR3 has 14 amino acids. This CDR3 is CATSRDDTYSPLHF. For the CDR3, the DNA is TGTGCCACCAGCAGAGATGATACCTATTCACCCCTCCACTTT.

V and J are TRBV28 and TRBJ1-2; D is possibly TRBD1 (5 bases). Trimming removed 5 bases from V and 5 bases from J, with 21 bases in between. The CDR3 spans 16 residues. CDR1 MDHEN and CDR2 SYDVKM come from the germline V gene. The CDR3 nucleotides are TGTGCCAGCAGTACCGAGTCAGCCGGGACCCTTTATGGCTACACCTTC. This gives the protein CASSTESAGTLYGYTF.

The genes are TRBV13 and TRBJ2-7; 10 bases fit TRBD1. This CDR3 has 16 residues. V trimming: 3 bases; J trimming: 7 bases; junction bases outside the gene matches: 12. The germline gives CDR1 PRHDT, CDR2 FYEKMQ (reference sequence). The CDR3 nucleotides are TGTGCCAGCAGCTTCGACAGGACAGGGGGAGGGGATGAGCAGTACTTC. This translates into CASSFDRTGGGDEQYF.

The rearrangement joins TRBV6-2 or TRBV6-3 to TRBJ2-5; D is unclear. Germline-derived CDR1 and CDR2 are MNHEY and SVGEGT. Trimming removed 2 bases from V and 7 bases from J, with 17 bases in between. This CDR3 spans 15 amino acids. The CDR3 DNA reads as TGTGCCAGCAGTTACGGTACAGCCGGCTACGTGACCCAGTACTTC. Amino acids: CASSYGTAGYVTQYF.

The chain is built from TRBV4-2 and TRBJ2-6; 7 nucleotides match TRBD1. Germline loops: CDR1 LGHNA, CDR2 YNFKEQ. Unmatched junction bases numbered 10, after V lost 3 bases and J lost 2 bases. The CDR3 sequence is 18 residues long. In DNA, the CDR3 is TGTGCCAGCAGCCAGGATCCCGGACAGGCTGCTGGGGCCAACGTCCTGACTTTC. Residues: CASSQDPGQAAGANVLTF.

This clonotype appeared once. V usage is TRBV20-1 and J usage is TRBJ2-4; D possibly matches TRBD1 or TRBD2 (5 bases each). The better agreement between TRBJ2-7 and the DNA end casts doubt on the J call. This CDR3 has 15 amino acids. Germline CDR1 reads DFQATT; CDR2 reads SNEGSKA (reference sequence). CDR3: CSAPPPGTWGYEQYF. In DNA, the CDR3 is TGCAGTGCTCCCCCACCCGGGACCTGGGGGTACGAGCAGTACTTC.

This clonotype was detected only once. This chain connects TRBV7-9 to TRBJ2-5; possible D gene TRBD1, 6 bases. The V and J ends lost 0 bases and 0 bases respectively, with 17 bases between them. Germline CDR1 is SEHNR and CDR2 is FQNEAQ (reference sequence). There are 18 residues in the CDR3. CDR3 loop: CASSLASGKRGYQETQYF. The CDR3 bases are TGTGCCAGCAGCTTAGCATCGGGGAAGAGGGGGTACCAAGAGACCCAGTACTTC.

This clonotype was counted a few times. The chain joins TRBV5-1 to TRBJ1-2; D not resolved. V was cut by 4 bases and J by 4 bases, with 11 bases left in between. Germline-derived CDR1 and CDR2 are SGHRS and YFSETQ. The CDR3 loop spans 13 amino acids. The CDR3, as DNA: TGCGCCAGCAGCCCAAACAGCGTCTATGGCTACACCTTC. Translated, it gives CASSPNSVYGYTF. The whole variable domain, remainder taken from reference TRBV5-1 and TRBJ1-2, is KAGVTQTPRYLIKTRGQQVTLSCSPISGHRSVSWYQQTPGQGLQFLFEYFSETQRNKGNFPGRFSGRQFSNSRSEMNVSTLELGDSALYLCASSPNSVYGYTFGSGTRLTVV.

On this clonotype: One end of the junction is discordant with germline, which a read error may explain. Here the CDR3 reads CASSKDGTSSGANVLTF. CDR3 coding DNA: TGTGCCAGCAGTAAGGACGGGACTAGCTCTGGGGCCAACGTCCTGACGTTC. The rearrangement joins TRBV6-4 to TRBJ2-6, with 9 bases that match TRBD2. Germline V gives CDR1 MRHNA, CDR2 SNTAGT. There are 17 residues in the CDR3.

The V and J genes are TRBV6-5 and TRBJ1-5; D not resolved. Germline loops: CDR1 MNHEY, CDR2 SVGAGI. This CDR3 has 16 amino acids. The V end lost 2 bases, the J end lost 0 bases, and 11 bases lay between the germline ends. The CDR3 loop is CASSYRASNSNQPQHF. CDR3 DNA sequence: TGTGCCAGCAGTTACCGGGCCTCAAATAGCAATCAGCCCCAGCATTTT.

This clonotype was seen ten or more times. Germline and junction disagree at one end, which may indicate a read error. The genes are TRBV5-1 and TRBJ2-3; 8 bases are shared with TRBD1. Germline V gene sequence: CDR1 SGHRS, CDR2 YFSETQ. The CDR3 sequence is 16 residues long. The CDR3 DNA follows: TGTGCCAGCAGCTTAGGGACAGGCTCTAGCACAGATACGCAGTATTTT. Translated, it gives CASSLGTGSSTDTQYF. Variable domain in full (rest from reference TRBV5-1 and TRBJ2-3): KAGVTQTPRYLIKTRGQQVTLSCSPISGHRSVSWYQQTPGQGLQFLFEYFSETQRNKGNFPGRFSGRQFSNSRSEMNVSTLELGDSALYLCASSLGTGSSTDTQYFGPGTRLTVL.

This clonotype has only a few counts. The rearrangement links TRBV3-1 to TRBJ2-5, with TRBD1 identical over 8 bases. Germline CDR1 and CDR2: LGHDT and YNNKEL (reference sequence). V gave up 8 bases and J gave up 4 bases; unmatched junction bases: 6. The CDR3 totals 13 residues. The CDR3 here is CASRRGQAETQYF. For the CDR3, the DNA is TGTGCCAGCCGCAGGGGGCAGGCAGAGACCCAGTACTTC.

The gene calls are TRBV2 and TRBJ2-6; maybe TRBD1 (6 bases). CDR1 is SNHLY and CDR2 is FYNNEI in the germline V gene. Trimming left V 7 bases short and J 2 bases short, with 15 bases between. The CDR3 consists of 16 residues. The CDR3 DNA is TGTGCCAGCAAAGCCCGGACAGCCCCTGGGGCCAACGTCCTGACTTTC. It translates to CASKARTAPGANVLTF.

The chain links TRBV25-1 to TRBJ2-6, with 7 positions matching TRBD2. V was pared by 5 bases and J by 4 bases, with 8 bases of the junction left unmatched. The germline V gene has CDR1 MGHDK and CDR2 SYGVNS. The CDR3 sequence is 16 residues long. The CDR3 loop reads CASSLWGGTGANVLTF. For the CDR3, the DNA is TGTGCCAGCAGTCTCTGGGGGGGGACCGGGGCCAACGTCCTGACTTTC.

The chain links TRBV27 to TRBJ2-1; 10 bases are shared with TRBD2. CDR1 MNHEY and CDR2 SMNVEV come from the germline V gene (reference sequence). This CDR3 has 16 amino acids. J was trimmed by 5 bases and V by 2 bases; bases with no gene match: 6. The CDR3 spells CASSLRTSGAHNEQFF. The CDR3 DNA reads as TGTGCCAGCAGTTTACGCACTAGCGGGGCCCACAATGAGCAGTTCTTC.

This rearrangement joins TRBV9 to TRBJ1-1; 8 bases are shared with TRBD1. Germline CDR1 and CDR2: SGDLS and YYNGEE. V trimming: 4 bases; J trimming: 4 bases; junction bases outside the gene matches: 6. The length of the CDR3 is 14 residues. CDR3 region: CASSSKGTGTEAFF. The CDR3 coding sequence is TGTGCCAGCAGCTCCAAAGGGACAGGCACTGAAGCTTTCTTT.

The chain has TRBV28 and TRBJ2-6; no definite D call. CDR3 length: 15 amino acids. Trimming left V 6 bases short and J 1 base short, with 10 bases between. Germline-derived CDR1 and CDR2 are MDHEN and SYDVKM. The CDR3 sequence: CASSWAFSGANVLTF. CDR3 sequence (DNA): TGTGCCAGCAGCTGGGCTTTTTCTGGGGCCAACGTCCTGACTTTC.

The V gene is TRBV10-3, the J gene TRBJ2-5; no definite D call. The CDR3 extends over 12 amino acids. From germline, CDR1 is ENHRY and CDR2 SYGVKD. The germline V and J ends were trimmed by 4 bases and 11 bases, with 14 bases remaining between them. The CDR3 DNA reads as TGTGCCATCAGTGGAGTGGGCACTGAGCAGTACTTC. Amino acid sequence: CAISGVGTEQYF.

The chain recombines TRBV9 with TRBJ2-1; 7 nucleotides align to TRBD2. This CDR3 is 17 amino acids long. J gave up 6 bases and V 0 bases, and 12 bases lay outside the gene matches. In germline, CDR1 is SGDLS, CDR2 YYNGEE. The CDR3 region has the DNA TGTGCCAGCAGCGTAGGTGGTTTCGGACCGGGGGGCAATGAGCAGTTCTTC. It yields the protein CASSVGGFGPGGNEQFF.

This clonotype was observed a few times. This chain uses TRBV4-3 with TRBJ2-7; 10 bases align to TRBD1. J was trimmed by 2 bases and V by 0 bases; bases with no gene match: 10. CDR3 size: 18 residues. Germline loops: CDR1 LGHNA, CDR2 YSLEER. The CDR3 coding sequence is TGCGCCAGCAGCCAAGAGGTGGGACACGGGACAGGGGCCTACGAGCAGTACTTC. It specifies CASSQEVGHGTGAYEQYF.

This clonotype was seen a handful of times. Here the CDR3 DNA reads TGCAGCGGGCACGACAGGGGGCGCGGGGATACGCAGTATTTT. The encoded protein is CSGHDRGRGDTQYF. The V call is TRBV29-1, the J call TRBJ2-3, with 10 bases matching TRBD1. The CDR3 covers 14 residues. From germline, CDR1 is SQVTM and CDR2 ANQGSEA. With V trimmed by 7 bases and J by 6 bases, 10 bases remained unmatched.

To note about this clonotype: A read error may produce the germline difference seen at one junction end. The chain employs TRBV5-1 and TRBJ1-1; D possibly corresponds to TRBD1 (6 bases). The CDR3 totals 15 residues. Germline-derived CDR1 and CDR2 are SGHRS and YFSETQ. The CDR3 reads CASSLSAGTNTEAFF. For the CDR3, the DNA is TGTGCCAGCAGTTTGAGCGCAGGGACAAACACTGAAGCTTTCTTT. The whole variable domain, filled in from reference TRBV5-1 and TRBJ1-1, reads KAGVTQTPRYLIKTRGQQVTLSCSPISGHRSVSWYQQTPGQGLQFLFEYFSETQRNKGNFPGRFSGRQFSNSRSEMNVSTLELGDSALYLCASSLSAGTNTEAFFGQGTRLTVV.

The chain carries TRBV5-7 and TRBJ2-1; the D is unclear. TRBV5-7 belongs to the ORF category, with a function that is uncertain. The CDR3 consists of 14 residues. The germline V and J ends were trimmed by 0 bases and 7 bases, with 11 bases remaining between them. The CDR3 DNA is TGTGCCAGCAGCTTGGCCGATCTAGAAAATGAGCAGTTCTTC. Translation: CASSLADLENEQFF.

In the case of this clonotype: This may arise from a read error, as a much more abundant clone is one base away. This chain joins TRBV20-1 and TRBJ2-3; no definite D call. The CDR3 loop spans 11 amino acids. From germline, CDR1 is DFQATT and CDR2 SNEGSKA (reference sequence). This chain's CDR3 is CSEKSSDTRYF. The CDR3 DNA is TGCAGTGAGAAGTCCTCAGATACGCGGTATTTT.

The rearrangement links TRBV6-2 or TRBV6-3 to TRBJ2-7, with 9 bases matching TRBD1. CDR3 length equals 17 residues. CDR1 and CDR2 from the germline V gene are MNHEY and SVGEGT. V lost 2 bases, J lost 2 bases, and 10 bases stayed unmatched. CDR3 sequence (DNA): TGTGCCAGCAGTTACATCGCTACAGGGGGCGCCCCCTACGAGCAGTACTTC. It specifies CASSYIATGGAPYEQYF.

This chain links TRBV6-5 with TRBJ2-4; 10 bases match TRBD2. Per the germline V gene, CDR1 is MNHEY and CDR2 is SVGAGI. The length of the CDR3 is 18 residues. The ends lost 2 bases at V and 0 bases at J; junction bases unmatched: 7. CDR3 amino acids: CASSYTSGDTLAKNIQYF. The CDR3 region has the DNA TGTGCCAGCAGTTACACTAGCGGGGACACACTAGCCAAAAACATTCAGTACTTC.